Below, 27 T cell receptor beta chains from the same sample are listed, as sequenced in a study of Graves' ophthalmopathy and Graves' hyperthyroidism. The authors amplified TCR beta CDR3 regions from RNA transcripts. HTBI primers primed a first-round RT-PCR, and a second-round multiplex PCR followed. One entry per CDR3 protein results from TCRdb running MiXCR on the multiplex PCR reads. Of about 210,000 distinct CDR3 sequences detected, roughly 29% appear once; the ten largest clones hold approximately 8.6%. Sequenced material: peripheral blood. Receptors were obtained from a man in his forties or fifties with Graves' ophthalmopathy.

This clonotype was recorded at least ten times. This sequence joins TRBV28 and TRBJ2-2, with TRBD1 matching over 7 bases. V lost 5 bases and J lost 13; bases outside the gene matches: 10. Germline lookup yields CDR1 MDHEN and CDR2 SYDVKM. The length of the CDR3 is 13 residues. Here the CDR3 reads CASSDDREGLLFF. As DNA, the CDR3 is TGTGCCAGCAGTGACGACAGGGAAGGTTTGCTGTTTTTT.

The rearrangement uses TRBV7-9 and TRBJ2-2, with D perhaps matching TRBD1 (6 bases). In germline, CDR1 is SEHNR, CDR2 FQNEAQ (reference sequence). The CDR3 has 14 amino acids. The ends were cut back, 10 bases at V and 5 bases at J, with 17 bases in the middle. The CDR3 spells CATETGLRTGELFF. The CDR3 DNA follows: TGTGCCACCGAGACAGGCCTCAGGACCGGGGAGCTGTTTTTT.

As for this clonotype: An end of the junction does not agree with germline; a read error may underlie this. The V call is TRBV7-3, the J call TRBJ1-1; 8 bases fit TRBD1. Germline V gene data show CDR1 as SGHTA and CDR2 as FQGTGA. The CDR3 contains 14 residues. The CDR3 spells CASSPGGVNAEAFF. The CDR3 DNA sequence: TGTGCCAGCAGCCCAGGGGGCGTGAACGCTGAAGCTTTCTTT.

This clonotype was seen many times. CDR3 loop: CASSPGLSVETQYF. The CDR3 bases are TGTGCCAGCAGCCCGGGACTGTCCGTGGAGACCCAGTACTTC. The chain employs TRBV7-9 and TRBJ2-5; weak D call: TRBD2 (6 bases). V lost 5 bases, J lost 5 bases, and 15 bases lay in between. The CDR3 extends over 14 amino acids. Germline CDR1 SEHNR, CDR2 FQNEAQ (reference sequence).

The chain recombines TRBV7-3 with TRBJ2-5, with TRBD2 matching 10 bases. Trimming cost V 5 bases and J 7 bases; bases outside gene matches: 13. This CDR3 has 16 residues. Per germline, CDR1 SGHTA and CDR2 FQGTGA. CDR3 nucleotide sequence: TGTGCCAGCAGCAAGAGTAGCGGGGGGTCCCTCGGGACCCAGTACTTC. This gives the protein CASSKSSGGSLGTQYF.

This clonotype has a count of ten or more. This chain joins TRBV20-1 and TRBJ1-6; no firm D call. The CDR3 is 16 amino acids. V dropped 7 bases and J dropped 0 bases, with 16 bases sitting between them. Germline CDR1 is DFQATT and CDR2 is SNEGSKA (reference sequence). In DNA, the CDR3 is TGCAGTGGTCGGGCGGCGTCGAGCTCCTATAATTCACCCCTCCACTTT. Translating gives CSGRAASSSYNSPLHF.

CDR3 nucleotides: TGTGCCTGGAGTGAGGGGGCTAAGGGTCAGCCCCAGCATTTT. Translated: CAWSEGAKGQPQHF. V and J are TRBV30 and TRBJ1-5, with TRBD1 identical over 7 bases. This CDR3 has 14 amino acids. J lost 6 bases, V lost 1 base, and 6 bases had no gene match. The V gene's germline CDR1 is GTSNPN and CDR2 SVGIG (reference sequence). Full variable domain (rest looked up from reference TRBV30 and TRBJ1-5): SQTIHQWPATLVQPVGSPLSLECTVEGTSNPNLYWYRQAAGRGLQLLFYSVGIGQISSEVPQNLSASRPQDRQFILSSKKLLLSDSGFYLCAWSEGAKGQPQHFGDGTRLSIL.

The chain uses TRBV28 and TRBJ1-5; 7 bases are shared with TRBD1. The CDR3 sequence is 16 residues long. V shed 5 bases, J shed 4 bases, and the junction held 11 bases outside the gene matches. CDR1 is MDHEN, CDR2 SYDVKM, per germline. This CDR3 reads CASSPPRDSLNQPQHF. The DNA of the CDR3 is TGTGCCAGCAGTCCACCCCGGGACAGCCTAAATCAGCCCCAGCATTTT.

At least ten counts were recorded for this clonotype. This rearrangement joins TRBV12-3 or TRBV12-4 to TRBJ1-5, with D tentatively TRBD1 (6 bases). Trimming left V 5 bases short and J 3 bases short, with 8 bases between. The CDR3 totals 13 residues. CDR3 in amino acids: CASSRQANQPQHF. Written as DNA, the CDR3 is TGTGCCAGCAGTCGACAGGCCAATCAGCCCCAGCATTTT.

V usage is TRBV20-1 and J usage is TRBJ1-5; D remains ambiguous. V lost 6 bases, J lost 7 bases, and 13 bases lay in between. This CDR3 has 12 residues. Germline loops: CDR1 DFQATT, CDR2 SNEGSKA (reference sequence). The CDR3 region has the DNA TGCAGTGCCGCCCGGGGTCAACAGCCCCAGCATTTT. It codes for CSAARGQQPQHF.

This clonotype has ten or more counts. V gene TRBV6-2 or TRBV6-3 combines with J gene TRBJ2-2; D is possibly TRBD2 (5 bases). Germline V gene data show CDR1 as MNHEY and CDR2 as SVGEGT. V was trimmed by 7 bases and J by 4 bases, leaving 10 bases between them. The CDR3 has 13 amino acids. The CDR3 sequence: CASKLAGTGELFF. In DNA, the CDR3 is TGTGCCAGCAAGCTCGCGGGCACCGGGGAGCTGTTTTTT.

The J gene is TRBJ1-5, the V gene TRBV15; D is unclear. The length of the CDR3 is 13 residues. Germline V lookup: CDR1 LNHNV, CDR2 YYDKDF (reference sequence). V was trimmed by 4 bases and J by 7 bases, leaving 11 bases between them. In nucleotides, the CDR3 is TGTGCCACCAGCATCGTTCCCATACAGCCCCAGCATTTT. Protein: CATSIVPIQPQHF.

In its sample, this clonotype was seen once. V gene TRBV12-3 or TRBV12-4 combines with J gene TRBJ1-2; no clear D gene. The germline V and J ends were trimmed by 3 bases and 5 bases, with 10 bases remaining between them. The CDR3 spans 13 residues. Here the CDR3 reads CASSLGFSYGYTF. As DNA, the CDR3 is TGTGCCAGCAGTTTGGGATTCTCGTATGGCTACACCTTC.

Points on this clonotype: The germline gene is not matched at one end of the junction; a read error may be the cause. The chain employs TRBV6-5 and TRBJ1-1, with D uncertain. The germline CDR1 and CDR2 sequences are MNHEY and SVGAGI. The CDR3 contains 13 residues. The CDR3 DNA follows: TGTGCCAGCAGCTACTATTCGGGCACTGAAGCTTTCTTT. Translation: CASSYYSGTEAFF.

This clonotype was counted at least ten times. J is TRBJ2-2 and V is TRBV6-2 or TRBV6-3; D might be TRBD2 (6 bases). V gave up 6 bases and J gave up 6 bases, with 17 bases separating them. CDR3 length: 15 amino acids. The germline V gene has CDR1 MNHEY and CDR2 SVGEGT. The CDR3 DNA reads TGTGCCAGCAGAGGAGTGGAGGAGGGCCCCGGGGAGCTGTTTTTT. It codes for CASRGVEEGPGELFF.

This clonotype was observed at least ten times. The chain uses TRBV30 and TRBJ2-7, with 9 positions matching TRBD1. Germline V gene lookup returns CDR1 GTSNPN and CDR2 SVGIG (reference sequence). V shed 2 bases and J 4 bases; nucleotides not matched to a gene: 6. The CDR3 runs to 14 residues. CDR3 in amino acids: CAWSIDRGNYEQYF. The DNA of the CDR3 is TGTGCCTGGAGTATCGACAGGGGGAATTACGAGCAGTACTTC.

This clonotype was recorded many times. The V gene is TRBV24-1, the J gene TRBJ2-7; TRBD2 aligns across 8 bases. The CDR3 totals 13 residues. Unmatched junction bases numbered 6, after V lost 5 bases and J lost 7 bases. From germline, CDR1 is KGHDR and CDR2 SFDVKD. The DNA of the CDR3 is TGTGCCACCAGTGGCGGGGGGCTTGGAGAGCAGTACTTC. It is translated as CATSGGGLGEQYF.

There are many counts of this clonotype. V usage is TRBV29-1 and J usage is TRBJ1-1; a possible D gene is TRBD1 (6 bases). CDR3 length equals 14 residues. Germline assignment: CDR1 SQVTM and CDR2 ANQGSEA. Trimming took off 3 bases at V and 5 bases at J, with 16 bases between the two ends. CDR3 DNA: TGCAGCGTTGAGATTAAGAAGGGGGTGACTGAAGCTTTCTTT. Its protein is CSVEIKKGVTEAFF.

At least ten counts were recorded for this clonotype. CDR3 in amino acids: CSVTGTVPYEQYF. In nucleotides, the CDR3 is TGCAGCGTCACCGGGACAGTTCCTTACGAGCAGTACTTC. This chain uses TRBV29-1 with TRBJ2-7; 7 bases align to TRBD1. The CDR3 has 13 residues. CDR1 SQVTM and CDR2 ANQGSEA come from the germline V gene. V lost 6 bases to trimming and J lost 4 bases; unmatched junction nucleotides: 9.

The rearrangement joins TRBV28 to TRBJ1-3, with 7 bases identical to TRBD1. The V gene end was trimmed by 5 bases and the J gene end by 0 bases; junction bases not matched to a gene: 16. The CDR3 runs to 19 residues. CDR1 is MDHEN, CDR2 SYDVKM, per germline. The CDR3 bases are TGTGCCAGCAGTACCAGACAGGGCGGCCTGGGCTTCTCTGGAAACACCATATATTTT. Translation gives CASSTRQGGLGFSGNTIYF.

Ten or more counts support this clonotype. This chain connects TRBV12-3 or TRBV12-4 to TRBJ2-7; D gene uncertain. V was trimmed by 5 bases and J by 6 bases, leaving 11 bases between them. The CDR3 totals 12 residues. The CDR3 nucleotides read TGTGCCAGCAGTCCCGACTCAGCCGAGCAGTACTTC. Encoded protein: CASSPDSAEQYF.

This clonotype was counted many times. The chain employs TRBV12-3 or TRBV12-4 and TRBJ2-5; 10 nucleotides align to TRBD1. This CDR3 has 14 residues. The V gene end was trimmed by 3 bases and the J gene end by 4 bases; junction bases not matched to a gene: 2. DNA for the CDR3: TGTGCCAGCAGTTTTGGGGACAGGGGAGAGACCCAGTACTTC. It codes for CASSFGDRGETQYF.

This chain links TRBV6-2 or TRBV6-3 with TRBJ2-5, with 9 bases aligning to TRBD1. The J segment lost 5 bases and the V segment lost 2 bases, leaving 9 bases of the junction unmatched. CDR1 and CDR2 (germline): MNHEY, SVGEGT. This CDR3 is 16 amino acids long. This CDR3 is CASSYPRDRVKETQYF. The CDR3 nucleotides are TGTGCCAGCAGTTACCCAAGGGACAGGGTAAAGGAGACCCAGTACTTC.

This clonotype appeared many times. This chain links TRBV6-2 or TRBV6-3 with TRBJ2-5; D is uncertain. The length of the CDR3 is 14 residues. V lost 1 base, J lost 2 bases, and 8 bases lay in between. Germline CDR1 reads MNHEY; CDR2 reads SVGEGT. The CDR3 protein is CASSYFASQETQYF. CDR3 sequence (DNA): TGTGCCAGCAGTTACTTCGCTAGTCAAGAGACCCAGTACTTC.

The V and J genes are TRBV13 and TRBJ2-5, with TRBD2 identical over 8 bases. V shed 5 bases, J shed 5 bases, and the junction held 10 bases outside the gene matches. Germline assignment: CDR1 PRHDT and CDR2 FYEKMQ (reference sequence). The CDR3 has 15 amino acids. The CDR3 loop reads CASSQSGRRSETQYF. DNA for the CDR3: TGTGCCAGCAGCCAAAGCGGGAGAAGGTCGGAGACCCAGTACTTC.

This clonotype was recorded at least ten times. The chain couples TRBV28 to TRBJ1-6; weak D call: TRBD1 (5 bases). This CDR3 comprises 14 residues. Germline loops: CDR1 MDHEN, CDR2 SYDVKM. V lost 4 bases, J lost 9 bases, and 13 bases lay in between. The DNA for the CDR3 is TGTGCCAGCAGTTCGGGGCAGGGTTTTTCACCCCTCCACTTT. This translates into CASSSGQGFSPLHF. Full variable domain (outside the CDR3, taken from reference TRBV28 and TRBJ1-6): DVKVTQSSRYLVKRTGEKVFLECVQDMDHENMFWYRQDPGLGLRLIYFSYDVKMKEKGDIPEGYSVSREKKERFSLILESASTNQTSMYLCASSSGQGFSPLHFGNGTRLTVT.

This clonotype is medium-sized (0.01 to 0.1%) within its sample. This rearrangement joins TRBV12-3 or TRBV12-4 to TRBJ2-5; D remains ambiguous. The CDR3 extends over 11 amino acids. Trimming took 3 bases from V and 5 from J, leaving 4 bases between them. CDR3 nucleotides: TGTGCCAGCAGTTTTGGGGAGACCCAGTACTTC. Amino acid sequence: CASSFGETQYF.